Below, 19 T cell receptor beta chains from the same sample are listed, as sequenced in a study of shared clonotypes between healthy human individuals. Using immunoSEQ multiplex PCR, the repertoire was profiled, and TCRdb retains in-frame clones only, with some absent. The table records hundreds of thousands of clones, around 78% of them present only once. What was sequenced was memory CD4+ T cells sorted from blood. Subset specified: CD45RA-negative fraction. These receptors originate from a woman aged 30 to 39 in good health.

J is TRBJ2-2 and V is TRBV10-3; maybe TRBD1 (6 bases). The germline gives CDR1 ENHRY, CDR2 SYGVKD. The CDR3 totals 15 residues. V dropped 4 bases and J dropped 4 bases, with 13 bases sitting between them. The CDR3 nucleotides are TGTGCCATCAGTGCCGGGGACATCGTCACCGGGGAGCTGTTTTTT. Translation: CAISAGDIVTGELFF.

The V gene is TRBV6-5, the J gene TRBJ2-2; 10 positions agree with TRBD2. Trimming at V came to 4 bases and at J to 4 bases, leaving 6 bases not matched to a gene. The CDR3 length is 16 residues. The germline gives CDR1 MNHEY, CDR2 SVGAGI. CDR3 region: CASSSTLAGGTGELFF. CDR3 in DNA: TGTGCCAGCAGTTCGACCTTAGCGGGAGGCACCGGGGAGCTGTTTTTT.

In DNA form, the CDR3 reads TGTGCCAGCAGATGGAACAGGGGGCTCTACAATGAGCAGTTCTTC. Translating it yields CASRWNRGLYNEQFF. The chain joins TRBV28 to TRBJ2-1; TRBD1 aligns across 9 bases. The CDR3 totals 15 residues. The ends lost 6 bases at V and 3 bases at J; junction bases unmatched: 6. CDR1 and CDR2 (germline): MDHEN, SYDVKM.

This chain links TRBV6-4 with TRBJ2-7; 9 bases are a match to TRBD1. Germline trimming cut 6 bases from V and 2 bases from J; bases unmatched to any gene: 8. Germline-derived CDR1 and CDR2 are MRHNA and SNTAGT. This CDR3 is built from 15 residues. DNA of the CDR3: TGTGCCAGCAGCCTGGACAGGGGAGGGGCCTACGAGCAGTACTTC. Translated, it gives CASSLDRGGAYEQYF.

This clone was recorded once. This rearrangement joins TRBV6-5 to TRBJ2-1; 11 bases agree with TRBD2. The CDR3 runs to 15 residues. Germline V gene data show CDR1 as MNHEY and CDR2 as SVGAGI. V shed 5 bases and J 9 bases; nucleotides not matched to a gene: 9. This CDR3 is CASSVIAGGRTEQFF. CDR3 nucleotide sequence: TGTGCCAGCAGTGTTATAGCGGGAGGGCGGACTGAGCAGTTCTTC.

This chain joins TRBV18 and TRBJ1-1, with 9 bases matching TRBD1. This CDR3 is built from 14 residues. Germline V CDR1 and CDR2: KGHSH, LQKENI. V shed 3 bases and J 5 bases; nucleotides not matched to a gene: 4. The DNA of the CDR3 is TGTGCCAGCTCACCGGGACAGGGAGAGACTGAAGCTTTCTTT. Translating it yields CASSPGQGETEAFF.

The V and J genes are TRBV21-1 and TRBJ2-2. TRBV21-1 is assigned pseudogene status. This CDR3 is 14 amino acids long. CDR3 amino acids: CASTKAPDVWLLFF. DNA for the CDR3: TGTGCCAGCACCAAAGCCCCAGACGTATGGTTACTGTTTTTT.

This chain joins TRBV7-3 and TRBJ2-1; D is ambiguous. Per the germline V gene, CDR1 is SGHTA and CDR2 is FQGTGA. With 3 bases removed from V and 9 bases from J, the gap between germline ends came to 12 bases. The CDR3 covers 13 residues. CDR3 residues: CASSFSSNGEQFF. DNA for the CDR3: TGTGCCAGCAGCTTTAGCTCTAATGGTGAGCAGTTCTTC.

The rearrangement links TRBV4-1 to TRBJ2-4; tentative D call: TRBD2 (6 bases). Germline V gene data show CDR1 as MGHRA and CDR2 as YSYEKL. The CDR3 spans 14 residues. V gave up 2 bases and J gave up 1 base, with 6 bases separating them. CDR3 DNA: TGCGCCAGCAGCCAACGGGGGGCCAAAAACATTCAGTACTTC. This encodes CASSQRGAKNIQYF.

Turning to this clone: This could be a read error, since a much larger clone is one nucleotide away. This chain connects TRBV7-9 to TRBJ2-3, with D possibly being TRBD1 or TRBD2 (6 bases each). Trimming removed 2 bases from V and 2 bases from J, with 8 bases in between. The germline gives CDR1 SEHNR, CDR2 FQNEAQ (reference sequence). This CDR3 comprises 14 residues. CDR3 region: CASSLSGATDTQYF. The CDR3 DNA reads TGTGCCAGCAGCTTATCGGGGGCCACAGATACGCAGTATTTT.

In DNA form, the CDR3 reads TGTGCCAGCAGCCCAGAGGTGGGACAGGGCACCTACGAGCAGTACTTC. Protein product: CASSPEVGQGTYEQYF. The chain recombines TRBV7-8 with TRBJ2-7; the match to TRBD1 covers 9 bases. CDR1 SGHVS and CDR2 FQNEAQ come from the germline V gene. J gave up 2 bases and V 5 bases, and 10 bases lay outside the gene matches. This CDR3 is 16 amino acids long.

This clone was counted between two and nine times. Other DNA sequences in this sample translate to the same CDR3. This chain's CDR3 is CASSLLSDTQYF. CDR3 DNA sequence: TGTGCCAGCAGTTTATTATCAGATACGCAGTATTTT. The rearrangement uses TRBV28 and TRBJ2-3; D is unclear. The CDR3 loop spans 12 amino acids. V was clipped by 1 base and J by 4 bases, with 3 bases between them. The germline V gene has CDR1 MDHEN and CDR2 SYDVKM.

The chain links TRBV11-2 to TRBJ2-5; TRBD2 is a possible D gene (6 bases). CDR3 length: 13 amino acids. The V end lost 1 base, the J end lost 4 bases, and 7 bases lay between the germline ends. In germline, CDR1 is SGHAT, CDR2 FQNNGV. The DNA for the CDR3 is TGTGCCAGCAGCTTAGCGGGAGCAGAGACCCAGTACTTC. Protein: CASSLAGAETQYF.

The chain uses TRBV10-1 and TRBJ2-1, with unresolved D. CDR3 length: 11 amino acids. The V end was cut by 1 base, the J end by 10 bases, with 5 bases between. Germline values: CDR1 WNHNN, CDR2 SYGVQD (reference sequence). The CDR3 here is CASSELGEQFF. Written as DNA, the CDR3 is TGCGCCAGCAGTGAGTTGGGGGAGCAGTTCTTC.

The chain couples TRBV28 to TRBJ2-5; 9 bases line up with TRBD1. With 6 bases clipped from V and 4 bases from J, the junction kept 6 bases outside the gene matches. Germline assignment: CDR1 MDHEN and CDR2 SYDVKM. CDR3 length equals 14 residues. CDR3 residues: CASRDTGGSETQYF. The CDR3 bases are TGTGCCAGCAGGGATACAGGGGGCTCAGAGACCCAGTACTTC.

This chain connects TRBV11-3 to TRBJ2-3, with 7 bases aligning to TRBD2. Germline values: CDR1 SGHNT, CDR2 YENEEA. The CDR3 extends over 13 amino acids. V gave up 3 bases and J gave up 6 bases; unmatched junction bases: 3. CDR3 residues: CASSFTSVDTQYF. The CDR3 DNA sequence: TGTGCCAGCAGCTTCACTAGCGTTGATACGCAGTATTTT.

The rearrangement uses TRBV28 and TRBJ1-5; no definite D call. Germline CDR1 is MDHEN and CDR2 is SYDVKM. The CDR3 loop spans 14 amino acids. Trimming removed 8 bases at V and 5 bases at J, with 16 bases between. The chain's CDR3 is CASRSGGFDQPQHF. As DNA, the CDR3 is TGTGCCAGCCGCTCAGGCGGATTTGATCAGCCCCAGCATTTT.

This rearrangement joins TRBV5-1 to TRBJ2-1; 11 bases fit TRBD2. J was trimmed by 7 bases and V by 0 bases; bases with no gene match: 3. The CDR3 consists of 15 residues. Germline V gene sequence: CDR1 SGHRS, CDR2 YFSETQ. CDR3 protein: CASSLAPSGRNEQFF. CDR3 DNA: TGCGCCAGCAGCTTGGCCCCTAGCGGGAGGAATGAGCAGTTCTTC.

This clone occurred a few times. This specimen includes other DNA sequences encoding the same CDR3. The rearrangement uses TRBV10-3 and TRBJ1-1; 7 positions agree with TRBD1. With 6 bases clipped from V and 11 bases from J, the junction kept 9 bases outside the gene matches. Germline V CDR1 and CDR2: ENHRY, SYGVKD. The length of the CDR3 is 12 residues. CDR3 bases: TGTGCCATCAGGGAAGCCGGGACAGAGGCTTTCTTT. Encoded protein: CAIREAGTEAFF.